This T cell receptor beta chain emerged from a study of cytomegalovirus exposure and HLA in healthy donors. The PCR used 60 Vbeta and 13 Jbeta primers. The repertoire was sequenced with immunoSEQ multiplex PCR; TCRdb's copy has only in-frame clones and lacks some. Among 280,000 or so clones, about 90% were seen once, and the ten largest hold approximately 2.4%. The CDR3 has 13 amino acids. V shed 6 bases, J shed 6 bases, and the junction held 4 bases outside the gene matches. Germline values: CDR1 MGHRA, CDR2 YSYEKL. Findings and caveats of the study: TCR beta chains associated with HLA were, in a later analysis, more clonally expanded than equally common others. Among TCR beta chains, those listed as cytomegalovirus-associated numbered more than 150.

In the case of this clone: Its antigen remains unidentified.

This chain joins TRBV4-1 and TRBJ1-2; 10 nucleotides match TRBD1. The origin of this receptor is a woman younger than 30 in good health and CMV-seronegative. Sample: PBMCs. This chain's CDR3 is CASSSGTGDGYTF. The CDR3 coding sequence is TGCGCCAGCAGTTCCGGGACAGGGGATGGCTACACCTTC.